Listed here are 27 T cell receptor beta chains from one sample, sequenced in a study of blood T cells in healthy people across ages. For the second PCR, which ran for 7 to 11 cycles, a sample-barcoded 5' primer and a J-beta primer mix were used. TCRdb redid the calling of the 5' RACE reads with MiXCR, one entry per CDR3 protein. This sample yields approximately 780,000 distinct CDR3 sequences, of which around 24% are seen a single time; over 2.5% belongs to the top ten. These data also formed part of another study, on T cells of mothers and their children.

Sequencing was carried out using blood. These receptors were obtained from a boy aged 5-17 years in good health.

This clonotype was seen more than once but under ten times. The V and J genes are TRBV20-1 and TRBJ2-7; perhaps D is TRBD1 or TRBD2 (6 bases each). The V gene's germline CDR1 is DFQATT and CDR2 SNEGSKA (reference sequence). The V end was cut by 3 bases, the J end by 1 base, with 22 bases between. There are 17 residues in the CDR3. Written as DNA, the CDR3 is TGCAGTGCTAGTCCCGGGGGCATGGATTTGAAGTCCTACGAGCAGTACTTC. This gives the protein CSASPGGMDLKSYEQYF.

Of note for this clonotype: A much larger clone lies a single base off, so this may be a read error. This chain joins TRBV2 and TRBJ2-1; D may be TRBD1 (7 bases). In germline, CDR1 is SNHLY, CDR2 FYNNEI. The CDR3 runs to 15 residues. Trimming cost V 5 bases and J 7 bases, with 18 bases left between them. The chain's CDR3 is CASSLSSRGANEQFF. DNA for the CDR3: TGTGCCAGCAGTTTGTCTAGCAGGGGGGCAAATGAGCAGTTCTTC. Full variable domain (rest looked up from reference TRBV2 and TRBJ2-1): EPEVTQTPSHQVTQMGQEVILRCVPISNHLYFYWYRQILGQKVEFLVSFYNNEISEKSEIFDDQFSVERPDGSNFTLKIRSTKLEDSAMYFCASSLSSRGANEQFFGPGTRLTVL.

The V call is TRBV5-1, the J call TRBJ1-2; D call uncertain. This CDR3 has 15 amino acids. Trimming took off 6 bases at V and 0 bases at J, with 15 bases between the two ends. Germline V gives CDR1 SGHRS, CDR2 YFSETQ. The chain's CDR3 is CASIPSPIANYGYTF. The CDR3 bases are TGCGCCAGCATCCCAAGCCCCATCGCTAACTATGGCTACACCTTC.

This clonotype was recorded a few times. V is TRBV6-5 and J is TRBJ2-4; D is uncertain. V was clipped by 2 bases and J by 2 bases, with 10 bases between them. Looked up from germline, CDR1 is MNHEY and CDR2 is SVGAGI. This CDR3 has 15 amino acids. The CDR3 sequence: CASSYSKGTKNIQYF. CDR3 coding DNA: TGTGCCAGCAGTTACAGCAAGGGTACCAAAAACATTCAGTACTTC.

This clonotype was seen once. The chain links TRBV20-1 to TRBJ1-1; D uncertain. The CDR3 spans 11 residues. Germline loops: CDR1 DFQATT, CDR2 SNEGSKA (reference sequence). The V gene lost 3 bases and the J gene lost 3 bases, with 5 bases spanning the gap. The CDR3 region is CSARSDTEAFF. As DNA, the CDR3 is TGCAGTGCTAGGAGCGACACTGAAGCTTTCTTT.

The CDR3 DNA follows: TGTGCCAGCAGTAGGGACAGGGGATCCCCGCGAGTCACCGGGGAGCTGTTTTTT. It yields the protein CASSRDRGSPRVTGELFF. The gene calls are TRBV7-8 and TRBJ2-2; 10 bases are a match to TRBD1. Germline V gene lookup returns CDR1 SGHVS and CDR2 FQNEAQ. The CDR3 is 18 amino acids. The J segment lost 4 bases and the V segment lost 6 bases, leaving 14 bases of the junction unmatched.

The chain links TRBV20-1 to TRBJ1-2, with unresolved D. CDR1 DFQATT and CDR2 SNEGSKA come from the germline V gene (reference sequence). V dropped 8 bases and J dropped 0 bases, with 25 bases sitting between them. This CDR3 has 17 amino acids. This CDR3 reads CSSYTLGPDPTNYGYTF. The CDR3 DNA follows: TGCAGTTCCTATACCCTCGGACCGGACCCTACTAACTATGGCTACACCTTC.

The count of this clonotype is one. The CDR3 loop reads CASSSGSGAGKTQYF. The CDR3 coding sequence is TGCGCCAGCAGCTCCGGTAGCGGGGCGGGGAAGACCCAGTACTTC. The chain couples TRBV5-1 to TRBJ2-5; 8 positions match TRBD2. Unmatched junction bases numbered 10, after V lost 3 bases and J lost 6 bases. The length of the CDR3 is 15 residues. Germline CDR1 SGHRS, CDR2 YFSETQ.

This clonotype was observed a handful of times. V and J are TRBV29-1 and TRBJ2-5, with D possibly being TRBD1 or TRBD2 (5 bases each). CDR3 length: 15 amino acids. CDR1 SQVTM and CDR2 ANQGSEA come from the germline V gene. The V end was cut by 3 bases, the J end by 2 bases, with 16 bases between. The CDR3 is CSVDSPNGGQETQYF. The CDR3 region has the DNA TGCAGCGTTGATTCACCGAATGGGGGTCAAGAGACCCAGTACTTC.

This clonotype was observed a handful of times. The chain recombines TRBV12-3 or TRBV12-4 with TRBJ2-6; D is uncertain. Trimming cost V 6 bases and J 0 bases, with 9 bases left between them. The CDR3 is made up of 15 amino acids. The CDR3 nucleotides read TGTGCCAGCAGCTCTGGGATCTCTGGGGCCAACGTCCTGACTTTC. Its translation is CASSSGISGANVLTF.

The chain has TRBV5-1 and TRBJ2-5, with 11 positions matching TRBD2. The CDR3 length is 17 residues. The V gene end was trimmed by 4 bases and the J gene end by 3 bases; junction bases not matched to a gene: 11. Germline V gene data show CDR1 as SGHRS and CDR2 as YFSETQ. The CDR3 region is CASSNVPGLAEKETQYF. The CDR3 DNA is TGCGCCAGCAGCAATGTACCGGGACTAGCGGAAAAAGAGACCCAGTACTTC.

There are many counts of this clonotype. The gene calls are TRBV3-1 and TRBJ1-2; D might be TRBD1 (6 bases). The V end was cut by 6 bases, the J end by 4 bases, with 12 bases between. There are 13 residues in the CDR3. CDR1 and CDR2 (germline): LGHDT, YNNKEL (reference sequence). The CDR3: CASRIGGTYGYTF. The CDR3 coding sequence is TGTGCCAGCAGGATTGGGGGCACCTATGGCTACACCTTC. Full variable domain (outside the CDR3, taken from reference TRBV3-1 and TRBJ1-2): DTAVSQTPKYLVTQMGNDKSIKCEQNLGHDTMYWYKQDSKKFLKIMFSYNNKELIINETVPNRFSPKSPDKAHLNLHINSLELGDSAVYFCASRIGGTYGYTFGSGTRLTVV.

This clonotype was counted only a few times. The rearrangement joins TRBV6-5 to TRBJ1-1, with a tentative D call TRBD1 (5 bases). Trimming took off 9 bases at V and 1 base at J, with 9 bases between the two ends. The germline V gene encodes CDR1 MNHEY and CDR2 SVGAGI. The CDR3 totals 12 residues. This chain's CDR3 is CASGRGNTEAFF. The CDR3 DNA sequence: TGTGCCAGTGGGAGGGGGAACACTGAAGCTTTCTTT.

This clonotype came up once. The conserved final phenylalanine or tryptophan is absent from the CDR3, which likely points to a read error. V and J are TRBV28 and TRBJ2-3, with D possibly TRBD2 on 6 matching bases. V lost 2 bases and J lost 5, with 14 bases in between. The CDR3 runs to 15 residues. Germline assignment: CDR1 MDHEN and CDR2 SYDVKM. CDR3 nucleotide sequence: TGTGCCAGCAGTTTAGGTGCTAGCGCAAGAGATACGCAGTATCTT. It codes for CASSLGASARDTQYL.

The rearrangement links TRBV20-1 to TRBJ2-7, with D possibly TRBD1 on 6 matching bases. There are 14 residues in the CDR3. The ends were cut back, 1 base at V and 2 bases at J, with 12 bases in the middle. Germline CDR1 is DFQATT and CDR2 is SNEGSKA (reference sequence). The CDR3 DNA reads as TGCAGTGCTAGAGGGGCTGGGACACCCTACGAGCAGTACTTC. It encodes CSARGAGTPYEQYF.

This clonotype was counted only a few times. DNA of the CDR3: TGTGCCAGCAGATCAGAGACCCAGTACTTC. Residues: CASRSETQYF. The rearrangement uses TRBV2 and TRBJ2-5; D ambiguous. Germline CDR1 is SNHLY and CDR2 is FYNNEI. V lost 6 bases to trimming and J lost 4 bases, with 3 bases between them. This CDR3 spans 10 amino acids.

V is TRBV18 and J is TRBJ2-7; TRBD2 aligns across 8 bases. The J call may be in error: the DNA end matches TRBJ2-1 better. Germline V lookup: CDR1 KGHSH, CDR2 LQKENI. The CDR3 totals 17 residues. The CDR3 DNA follows: TGTGCCAGCTCACCACCGAGGGCCCGGGGGGGCCTCAATGAGCAGTTCTTC. Amino acid sequence: CASSPPRARGGLNEQFF.

This clonotype has more than one count but fewer than ten. The chain has TRBV11-2 and TRBJ2-1; D ambiguous. CDR3 length: 12 residues. V was shortened by 5 bases and J by 10 bases, with 12 bases between the two germline ends. Germline CDR1 SGHAT, CDR2 FQNNGV. CDR3 DNA sequence: TGTGCCAGCAGCCCCCCGTGGGGAGAGCAGTTCTTC. It specifies CASSPPWGEQFF.

This clonotype was found a few times. The rearrangement links TRBV3-1 to TRBJ1-2; D is undetermined. This CDR3 has 15 residues. Per the germline V gene, CDR1 is LGHDT and CDR2 is YNNKEL (reference sequence). V lost 0 bases to trimming and J lost 7 bases, with 15 bases between them. The CDR3 DNA follows: TGTGCCAGCAGCCAAGATTCGACCGTTCCGCCTGGCTACACCTTC. Encoded protein: CASSQDSTVPPGYTF.

V usage is TRBV4-1 and J usage is TRBJ1-2; 7 nucleotides line up with TRBD1. The V gene end was trimmed by 0 bases and the J gene end by 5 bases; junction bases not matched to a gene: 9. Germline CDR1 is MGHRA and CDR2 is YSYEKL. This CDR3 is built from 16 residues. The CDR3 DNA reads as TGCGCCAGCAGCCAAGACAGGGATACAGGGGTTTATGGCTACACCTTC. Residues: CASSQDRDTGVYGYTF.

This clonotype has just a few counts. This chain uses TRBV27 with TRBJ2-2, with D unresolved. The CDR3 consists of 12 residues. The germline V gene has CDR1 MNHEY and CDR2 SMNVEV (reference sequence). The V gene lost 8 bases and the J gene lost 7 bases, with 11 bases spanning the gap. In DNA, the CDR3 is TGTGCCAGCGGGTTTGGCTACGGGGAGCTGTTTTTT. Translating it yields CASGFGYGELFF.

The chain combines TRBV19 with TRBJ2-2; TRBD2 aligns across 13 bases. The germline V gene has CDR1 LNHDA and CDR2 SQIVND (reference sequence). This CDR3 contains 19 residues. V gave up 7 bases and J gave up 9 bases; unmatched junction bases: 20. CDR3 protein: CASIDGLAGAPPGTRELFF. DNA of the CDR3: TGTGCCAGTATCGACGGACTAGCGGGGGCCCCGCCGGGAACCCGGGAGCTGTTTTTT.

The V gene is TRBV7-9, the J gene TRBJ1-2, with 8 bases lining up with TRBD1. The CDR3 is 18 amino acids. V shed 1 base, J shed 1 base, and the junction held 11 bases outside the gene matches. Germline CDR1 and CDR2: SEHNR and FQNEAQ (reference sequence). CDR3 DNA sequence: TGTGCCAGCAGCTTAGAGGCAGGGGGCTCAGACATTAACTATGGCTACACCTTC. Protein: CASSLEAGGSDINYGYTF.

The chain is built from TRBV6-1 and TRBJ2-5; a possible D gene is TRBD2 (5 bases). The CDR3 runs to 13 residues. The V end was cut by 8 bases, the J end by 5 bases, with 15 bases between. CDR1 and CDR2 from the germline V gene are MNHNS and SASEGT. As DNA, the CDR3 is TGTGCCAGCCACGGAGGAGGTTTGGAGACCCAGTACTTC. Protein product: CASHGGGLETQYF.

This clonotype was seen a few times. The V gene is TRBV24-1, the J gene TRBJ2-5; D unresolved. The V end lost 0 bases, the J end lost 6 bases, and 19 bases lay between the germline ends. The CDR3 totals 17 residues. Germline V gene sequence: CDR1 KGHDR, CDR2 SFDVKD. Here the CDR3 reads CATSDLGKTNSRQTQYF. In nucleotides, the CDR3 is TGTGCCACCAGTGATTTGGGGAAAACGAATTCCAGGCAGACCCAGTACTTC.

This chain connects TRBV7-3 to TRBJ2-7; 9 bases line up with TRBD1. The CDR3 has 15 residues. V shed 5 bases and J 4 bases; nucleotides not matched to a gene: 9. Per germline, CDR1 SGHTA and CDR2 FQGTGA. The CDR3 loop reads CASSLGQGSIYEQYF. The DNA of the CDR3 is TGTGCCAGCAGCCTAGGACAGGGGTCAATTTACGAGCAGTACTTC.

There are a few counts of this clonotype. The genes are TRBV5-4 and TRBJ2-7, with no clear D. The V end was cut by 4 bases, the J end by 7 bases, with 21 bases between. CDR3 length equals 15 residues. Germline lookup yields CDR1 SGHNT and CDR2 YYREEE (reference sequence). CDR3 sequence: CASSPQRGRYGEQYF. The CDR3, as DNA: TGTGCCAGCAGCCCACAGAGAGGCCGTTACGGAGAGCAGTACTTC.